The sequence of this T cell receptor (beta chain) was determined in a study of blood T cell repertoires in COVID-19. Recruitment covered 20 to 25 US areas and drew participants whose ages spanned about 18 to 95 years. Participant-given clinical history determined each cohort assignment. Recovered status in Cohort 3 required two negative PCRs, clearance, or symptom resolution. TCRdb's copy holds only in-frame clones and misses some; the assay was immunoSEQ multiplex PCR. Of over 150,000 clones listed, around 80% are singletons. CDR3 length: 14 amino acids. V lost 4 bases, J lost 5 bases, and 5 bases stayed unmatched. Germline CDR1 and CDR2: MNHEY and SMNVEV (reference sequence).

The specimen sequenced was PBMCs or T cells enriched from blood (not recorded which). This rearrangement joins TRBV27 to TRBJ1-5, with TRBD1 matching over 7 bases. This clonotype originated in a man in his fifties who had recovered from COVID-19. CDR3 in DNA: TGTGCCAGCAGTTCCACAGGGGAATATCAGCCCCAGCATTTT. It is translated as CASSSTGEYQPQHF.